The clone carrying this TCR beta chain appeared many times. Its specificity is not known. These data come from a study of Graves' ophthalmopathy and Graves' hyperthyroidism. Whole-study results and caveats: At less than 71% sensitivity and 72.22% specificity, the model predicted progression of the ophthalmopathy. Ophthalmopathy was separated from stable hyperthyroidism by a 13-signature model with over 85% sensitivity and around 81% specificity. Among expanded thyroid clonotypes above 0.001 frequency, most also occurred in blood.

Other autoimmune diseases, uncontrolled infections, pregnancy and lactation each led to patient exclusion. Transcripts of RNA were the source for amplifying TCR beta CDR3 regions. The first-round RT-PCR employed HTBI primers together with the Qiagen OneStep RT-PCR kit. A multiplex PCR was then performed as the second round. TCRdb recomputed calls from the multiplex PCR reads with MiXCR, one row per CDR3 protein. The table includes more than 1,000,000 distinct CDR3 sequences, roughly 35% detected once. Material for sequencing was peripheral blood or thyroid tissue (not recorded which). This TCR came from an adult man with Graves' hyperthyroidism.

The CDR3 protein is CASSLEAWLDNEQYF. The CDR3, as DNA: TGTGCCAGCAGCTTAGAGGCGTGGTTGGACAACGAGCAGTACTTC. The chain links TRBV7-8 to TRBJ2-7, with D maybe TRBD1 (5 bases). This CDR3 has 15 residues. Germline CDR1 SGHVS, CDR2 FQNEAQ. With 1 base removed from V and 5 bases from J, the gap between germline ends came to 15 bases.